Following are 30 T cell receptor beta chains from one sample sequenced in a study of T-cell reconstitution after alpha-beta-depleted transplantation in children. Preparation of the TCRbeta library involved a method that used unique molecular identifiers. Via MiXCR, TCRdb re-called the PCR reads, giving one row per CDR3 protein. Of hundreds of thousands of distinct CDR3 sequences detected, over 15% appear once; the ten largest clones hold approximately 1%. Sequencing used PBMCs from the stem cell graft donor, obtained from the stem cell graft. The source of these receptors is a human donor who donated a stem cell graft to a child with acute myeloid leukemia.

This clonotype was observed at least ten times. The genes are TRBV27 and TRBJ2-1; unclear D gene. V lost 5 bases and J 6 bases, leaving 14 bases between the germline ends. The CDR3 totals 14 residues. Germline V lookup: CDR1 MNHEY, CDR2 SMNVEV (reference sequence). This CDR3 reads CASSQAFEGNEQFF. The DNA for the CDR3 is TGTGCCAGCAGTCAGGCATTCGAAGGCAATGAGCAGTTCTTC.

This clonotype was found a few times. The CDR3 region is CSAEGTGTPSGNTIYF. The CDR3 DNA follows: TGCAGCGCCGAAGGGACAGGGACCCCCTCTGGAAACACCATATATTTT. This chain joins TRBV29-1 and TRBJ1-3, with 9 bases fitting TRBD1. This CDR3 spans 16 amino acids. J lost 0 bases, V lost 7 bases, and 10 bases had no gene match. CDR1 is SQVTM and CDR2 is ANQGSEA in the germline V gene.

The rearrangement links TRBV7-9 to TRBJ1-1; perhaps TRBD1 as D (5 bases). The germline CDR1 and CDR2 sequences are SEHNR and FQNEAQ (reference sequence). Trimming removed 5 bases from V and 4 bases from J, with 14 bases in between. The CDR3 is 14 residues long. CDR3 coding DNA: TGTGCCAGCAGCCGCGAAACAGGATTCACTGAAGCTTTCTTT. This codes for CASSRETGFTEAFF.

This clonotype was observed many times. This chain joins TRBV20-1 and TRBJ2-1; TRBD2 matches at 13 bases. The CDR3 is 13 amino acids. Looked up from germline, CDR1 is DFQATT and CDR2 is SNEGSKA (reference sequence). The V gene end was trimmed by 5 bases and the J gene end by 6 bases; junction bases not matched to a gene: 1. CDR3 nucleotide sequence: TGCAGTGCTGGACTAGCGGGGGTCAATGAGCAGTTCTTC. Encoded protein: CSAGLAGVNEQFF.

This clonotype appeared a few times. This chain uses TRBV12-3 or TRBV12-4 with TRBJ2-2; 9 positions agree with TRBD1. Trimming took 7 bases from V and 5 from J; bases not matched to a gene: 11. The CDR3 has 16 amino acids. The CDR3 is CASTTYRTGETGELFF. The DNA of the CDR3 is TGTGCCAGCACAACTTATAGGACAGGGGAGACCGGGGAGCTGTTTTTT.

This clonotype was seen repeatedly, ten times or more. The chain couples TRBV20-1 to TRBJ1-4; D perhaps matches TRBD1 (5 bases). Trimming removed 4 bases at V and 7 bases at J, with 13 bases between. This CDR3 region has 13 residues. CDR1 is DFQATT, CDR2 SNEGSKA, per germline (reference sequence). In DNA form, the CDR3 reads TGCAGTGCTACCCCGGGGGGAGTTGAAAAACTGTTTTTT. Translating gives CSATPGGVEKLFF.

CDR3 in amino acids: CASSPLDRADGYTF. The CDR3, as DNA: TGCGCCAGCAGCCCACTGGACAGGGCTGATGGCTACACCTTC. The chain has TRBV4-3 and TRBJ1-2; TRBD1 matches at 8 bases. The CDR3 extends over 14 amino acids. The V gene's germline CDR1 is LGHNA and CDR2 YSLEER. The V segment lost 4 bases and the J segment 6 bases; nucleotides outside the gene matches: 7.

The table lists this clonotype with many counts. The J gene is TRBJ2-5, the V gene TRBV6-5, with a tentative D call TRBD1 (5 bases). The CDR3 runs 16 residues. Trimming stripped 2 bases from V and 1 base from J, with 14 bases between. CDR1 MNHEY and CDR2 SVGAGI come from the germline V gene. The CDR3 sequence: CASSYPQGKAQETQYF. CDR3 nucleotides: TGTGCCAGCAGTTACCCCCAGGGAAAGGCCCAAGAGACCCAGTACTTC.

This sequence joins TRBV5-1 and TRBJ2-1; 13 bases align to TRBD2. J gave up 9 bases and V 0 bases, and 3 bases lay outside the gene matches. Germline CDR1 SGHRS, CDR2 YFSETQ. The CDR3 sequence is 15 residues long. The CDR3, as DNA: TGCGCCAGCAGCTTGGCCACTAGCGGGGGGGGTGAGCAGTTCTTC. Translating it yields CASSLATSGGGEQFF.

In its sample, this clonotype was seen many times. For the CDR3, the DNA is TGCAGCGTTGAACAGGAATCTTTCTATGGCTACACCTTC. It specifies CSVEQESFYGYTF. V is TRBV29-1 and J is TRBJ1-2; no definite D call. Per germline, CDR1 SQVTM and CDR2 ANQGSEA. The V end was cut by 2 bases, the J end by 4 bases, with 11 bases between. The CDR3 consists of 13 residues.

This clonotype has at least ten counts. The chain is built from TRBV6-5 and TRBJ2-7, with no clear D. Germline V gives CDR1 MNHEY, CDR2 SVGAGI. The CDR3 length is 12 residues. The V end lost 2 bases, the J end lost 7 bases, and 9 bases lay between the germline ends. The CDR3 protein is CASSYLHQEQYF. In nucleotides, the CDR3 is TGTGCCAGCAGTTACCTCCACCAAGAGCAGTACTTC.

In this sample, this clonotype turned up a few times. The CDR3 DNA follows: TGTGCCAGCAGCTTAGACTACGGCCGCCGGGGAGGAGAAAAACTGTTTTTT. Amino acids: CASSLDYGRRGGEKLFF. V and J are TRBV7-9 and TRBJ1-4; D call uncertain. V was pared by 1 base and J by 8 bases, with 20 bases between. Germline V gene data show CDR1 as SEHNR and CDR2 as FQNEAQ (reference sequence). The CDR3 has 17 amino acids.

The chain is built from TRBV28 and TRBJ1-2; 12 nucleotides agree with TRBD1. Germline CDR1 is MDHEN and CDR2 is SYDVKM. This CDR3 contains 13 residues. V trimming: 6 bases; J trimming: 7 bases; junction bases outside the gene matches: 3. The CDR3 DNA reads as TGTGCCAGCAGGGGGACAGGGGGCGCTGGCTACACCTTC. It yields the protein CASRGTGGAGYTF.

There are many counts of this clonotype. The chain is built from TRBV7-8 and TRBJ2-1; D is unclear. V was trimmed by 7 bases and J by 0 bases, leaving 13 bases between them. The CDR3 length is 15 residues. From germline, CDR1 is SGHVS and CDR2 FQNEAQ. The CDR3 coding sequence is TGTGCCAGCACCTCCCGACAAAGCTCCTACAATGAGCAGTTCTTC. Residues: CASTSRQSSYNEQFF.

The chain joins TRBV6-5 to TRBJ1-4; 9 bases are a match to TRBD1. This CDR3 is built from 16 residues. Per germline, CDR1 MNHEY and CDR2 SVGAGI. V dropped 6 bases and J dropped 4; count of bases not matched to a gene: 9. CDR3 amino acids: CASSYTTDRGNEKLFF. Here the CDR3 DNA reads TGTGCCAGCAGCTATACGACGGACAGGGGTAATGAAAAACTGTTTTTT.

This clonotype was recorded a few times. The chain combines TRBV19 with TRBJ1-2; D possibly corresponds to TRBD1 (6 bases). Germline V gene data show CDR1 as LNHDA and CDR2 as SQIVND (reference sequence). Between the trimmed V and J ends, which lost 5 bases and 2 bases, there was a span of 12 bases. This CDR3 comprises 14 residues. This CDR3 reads CASSFGTPNYGYTF. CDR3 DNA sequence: TGTGCCAGTAGTTTTGGGACACCAAACTATGGCTACACCTTC.

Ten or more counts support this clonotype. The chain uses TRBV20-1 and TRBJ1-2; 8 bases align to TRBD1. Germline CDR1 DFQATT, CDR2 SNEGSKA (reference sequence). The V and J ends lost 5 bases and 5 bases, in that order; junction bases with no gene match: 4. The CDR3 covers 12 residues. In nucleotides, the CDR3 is TGCAGTGCTCTTACAGGGGGATATGGCTACACCTTC. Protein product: CSALTGGYGYTF.

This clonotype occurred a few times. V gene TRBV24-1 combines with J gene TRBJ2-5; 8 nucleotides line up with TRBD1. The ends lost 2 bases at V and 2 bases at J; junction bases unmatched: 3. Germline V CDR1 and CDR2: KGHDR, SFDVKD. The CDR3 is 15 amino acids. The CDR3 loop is CATSDWGTGQETQYF. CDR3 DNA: TGTGCCACCAGTGATTGGGGGACAGGTCAAGAGACCCAGTACTTC.

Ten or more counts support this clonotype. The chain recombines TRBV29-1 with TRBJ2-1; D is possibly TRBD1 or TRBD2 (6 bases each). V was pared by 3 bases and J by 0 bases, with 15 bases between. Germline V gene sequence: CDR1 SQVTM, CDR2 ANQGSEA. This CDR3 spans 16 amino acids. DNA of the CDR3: TGCAGCGTTGAGGGGGGCTCACGTAGCTCCTACAATGAGCAGTTCTTC. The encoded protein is CSVEGGSRSSYNEQFF.

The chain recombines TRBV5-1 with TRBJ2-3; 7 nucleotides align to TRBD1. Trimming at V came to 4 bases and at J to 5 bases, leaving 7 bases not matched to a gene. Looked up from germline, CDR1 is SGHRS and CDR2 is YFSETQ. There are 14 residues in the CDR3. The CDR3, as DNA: TGCGCCAGCAGCGCCGACAGGGTTCAAGATACGCAGTATTTT. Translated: CASSADRVQDTQYF.

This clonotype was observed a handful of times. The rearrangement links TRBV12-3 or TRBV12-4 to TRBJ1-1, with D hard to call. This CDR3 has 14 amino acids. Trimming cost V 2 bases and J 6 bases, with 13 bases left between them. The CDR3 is CASSLLSLRAEAFF. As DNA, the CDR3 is TGTGCCAGCAGTTTATTATCACTCCGAGCTGAAGCTTTCTTT.

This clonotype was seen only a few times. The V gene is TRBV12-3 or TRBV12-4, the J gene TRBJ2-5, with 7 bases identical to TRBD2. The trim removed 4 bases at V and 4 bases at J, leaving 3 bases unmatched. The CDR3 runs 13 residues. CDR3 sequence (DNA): TGTGCCAGCAGTTCGGGGACTATAGAGACCCAGTACTTC. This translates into CASSSGTIETQYF.

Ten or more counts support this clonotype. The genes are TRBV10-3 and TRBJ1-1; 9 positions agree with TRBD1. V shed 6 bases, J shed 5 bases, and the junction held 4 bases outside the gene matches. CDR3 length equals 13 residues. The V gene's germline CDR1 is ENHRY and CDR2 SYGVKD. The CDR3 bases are TGTGCCATCAGGGGACAGGGTTCAACTGAAGCTTTCTTT. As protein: CAIRGQGSTEAFF.

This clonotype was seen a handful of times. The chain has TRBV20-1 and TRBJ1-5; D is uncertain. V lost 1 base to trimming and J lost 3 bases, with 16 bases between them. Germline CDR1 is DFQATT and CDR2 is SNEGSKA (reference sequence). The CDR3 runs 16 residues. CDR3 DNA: TGCAGTGCTAGAGCCTCCCCCAACAGAGTCAATCAGCCCCAGCATTTT. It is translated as CSARASPNRVNQPQHF.

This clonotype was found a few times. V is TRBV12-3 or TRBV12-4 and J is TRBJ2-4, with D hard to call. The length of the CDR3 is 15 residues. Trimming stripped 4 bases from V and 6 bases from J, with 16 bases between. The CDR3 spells CASSSQTEYRNIQYF. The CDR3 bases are TGTGCCAGCAGTTCCCAAACGGAATATCGAAACATTCAGTACTTC.

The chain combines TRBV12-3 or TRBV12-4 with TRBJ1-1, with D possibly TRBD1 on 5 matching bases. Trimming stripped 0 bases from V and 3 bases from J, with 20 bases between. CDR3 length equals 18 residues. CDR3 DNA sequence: TGTGCCAGCAGTTTAGCGAGCTTTTTGCGGGGAGGGGACACTGAAGCTTTCTTT. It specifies CASSLASFLRGGDTEAFF.

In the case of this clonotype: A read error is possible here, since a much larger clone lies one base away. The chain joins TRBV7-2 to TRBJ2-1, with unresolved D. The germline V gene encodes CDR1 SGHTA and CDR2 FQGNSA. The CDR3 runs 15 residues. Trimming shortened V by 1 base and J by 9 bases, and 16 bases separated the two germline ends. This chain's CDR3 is CASSLDHNSIREQFF. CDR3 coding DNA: TGTGCCAGCAGCTTAGACCATAACTCCATCCGTGAGCAGTTCTTC.

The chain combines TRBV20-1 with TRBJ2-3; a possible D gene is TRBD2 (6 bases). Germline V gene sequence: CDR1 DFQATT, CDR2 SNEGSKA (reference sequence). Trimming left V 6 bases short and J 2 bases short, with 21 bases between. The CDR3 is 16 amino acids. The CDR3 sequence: CSALFTSSEITDTQYF. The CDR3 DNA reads TGCAGTGCCCTTTTCACCTCTAGCGAAATCACAGATACGCAGTATTTT.

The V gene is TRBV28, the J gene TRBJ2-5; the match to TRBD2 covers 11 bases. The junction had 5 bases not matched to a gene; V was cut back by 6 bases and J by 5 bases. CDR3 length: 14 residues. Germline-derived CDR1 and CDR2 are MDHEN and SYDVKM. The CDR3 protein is CASRLAGVRETQYF. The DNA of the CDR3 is TGTGCCAGCAGACTAGCGGGGGTAAGGGAGACCCAGTACTTC.

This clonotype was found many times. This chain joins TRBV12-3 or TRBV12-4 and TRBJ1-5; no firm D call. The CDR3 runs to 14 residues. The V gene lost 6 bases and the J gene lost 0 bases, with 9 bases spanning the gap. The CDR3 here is CASSFSDSNQPQHF. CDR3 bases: TGTGCCAGCAGCTTCAGCGATAGCAATCAGCCCCAGCATTTT.